This note documents a single T cell receptor beta chain sequence. This record belongs to a study of blood T cell repertoires in COVID-19. At the level of the study: Both acute and convalescent COVID-19 samples were obtained from the United States, Italy and Spain.

This CDR3 has 15 amino acids. The germline V gene encodes CDR1 MNHNY and CDR2 SVGAGI (reference sequence). V was pared by 0 bases and J by 2 bases, with 4 bases of the junction left unmatched. Sequencing was performed with immunoSEQ multiplex PCR; in TCRdb, only in-frame clones are kept and a portion is missing. The table has some 180,000 clones, 85% seen once. The sequencing input was peripheral blood. The chain couples TRBV6-6 to TRBJ2-7; TRBD2 matches at 7 bases. The TCR was taken from a woman aged 60-75 years with acute or convalescent COVID-19. The CDR3, as DNA: TGTGCCAGCAGTTACTCTATGACTAGCCCCTACGAGCAGTACTTC. It yields the protein CASSYSMTSPYEQYF.